One T cell receptor beta chain is described in this entry. Its antigen is currently unknown. From germline, CDR1 is MNHEY and CDR2 SMNVEV (reference sequence). With 5 bases removed from V and 5 bases from J, the gap between germline ends came to 12 bases. CDR3 size: 14 residues. This sample was included in a study of T cell repertoires and HLA-DP antigens. Background on the study: Versus self, one alloantigen differed at one groove amino acid, the other at more than eight. Pre-culture CD4+ samples used around 1.3 ug DNA versus about 210 ng for CD137+CD4+ sorts.

Using immunoSEQ multiplex PCR, the repertoire was profiled, and TCRdb retains in-frame clones only, with some absent. The sample gives almost 90,000 clones, around nine tenths of which show up once; roughly 1.5% is in the top ten. This chain uses TRBV27 with TRBJ2-2, with a weak D call TRBD1 (6 bases). The sequenced sample was CD4+ T cells from PBMCs. The TCR sequence derives from a man between 45 and 60 years old in good health and CMV-seronegative. CDR3 sequence: CASSQIRGTGELFF. The DNA of the CDR3 is TGTGCCAGCAGTCAGATCAGGGGTACCGGGGAGCTGTTTTTT.